Below, 25 T cell receptor beta chains from the same sample are listed, as sequenced in a study of Graves' ophthalmopathy and Graves' hyperthyroidism. Amplification from RNA transcripts yielded the TCR beta CDR3 regions. Second-round multiplex PCR came after first-round RT-PCR with HTBI primers. TCRdb re-called the multiplex PCR reads with MiXCR, one entry per CDR3 protein. The sample yields 600,000 to 950,000 distinct CDR3 sequences, roughly 41% seen once. The sequenced sample consisted of peripheral blood. The receptor set was obtained from an adult man with Graves' ophthalmopathy.

This clonotype was recorded at least ten times. V gene TRBV24-1 combines with J gene TRBJ1-3, with D unclear. The V end was cut by 9 bases, the J end by 8 bases, with 19 bases between. Germline lookup yields CDR1 KGHDR and CDR2 SFDVKD. This CDR3 contains 14 residues. The CDR3 spells CATWAGYARYTIYF. CDR3 sequence (DNA): TGTGCCACCTGGGCGGGGTACGCAAGATACACCATATATTTT.

This clonotype came up a few times. CDR3: CASISAPDSGNTIYF. CDR3 bases: TGTGCCAGCATTTCGGCTCCTGACTCTGGAAACACCATATATTTT. The chain employs TRBV6-1 and TRBJ1-3, with D unresolved. CDR1 is MNHNS and CDR2 is SASEGT in the germline V gene. The CDR3 is made up of 15 amino acids. V was clipped by 7 bases and J by 0 bases, with 13 bases between them.

Turning to this clonotype: One base away lies a much larger clone, so this may be a sequencing read error. This CDR3 is missing its conserved last phenylalanine or tryptophan, likely due to a read error. The J gene is TRBJ1-4, the V gene TRBV19; 9 bases align to TRBD1. Germline CDR1 is LNHDA and CDR2 is SQIVND (reference sequence). The V and J ends lost 5 bases and 6 bases, in that order; junction bases with no gene match: 7. The CDR3 consists of 15 residues. The CDR3 reads CASSPGRTGDEKLFS. The CDR3 region has the DNA TGTGCCAGTAGTCCCGGGCGGACAGGGGATGAAAAACTGTTTTCT.

V is TRBV5-1 and J is TRBJ2-5; the match to TRBD1 covers 8 bases. V lost 2 bases and J lost 2; bases outside the gene matches: 5. There are 15 residues in the CDR3. Looked up from germline, CDR1 is SGHRS and CDR2 is YFSETQ. The CDR3 coding sequence is TGCGCCAGCAGCTTACTTCAGGGGGCACAAGAGACCCAGTACTTC. Protein: CASSLLQGAQETQYF.

The chain employs TRBV25-1 and TRBJ2-2; tentative D call: TRBD2 (6 bases). The CDR3 is 17 amino acids. The V and J ends lost 6 bases and 6 bases respectively, with 23 bases between them. In germline, CDR1 is MGHDK, CDR2 SYGVNS. The CDR3 is CASRDYGGTQRAGELFF. The CDR3, as DNA: TGTGCCAGCAGAGATTATGGGGGGACCCAGCGTGCCGGGGAGCTGTTTTTT. Drawing the rest from reference TRBV25-1 and TRBJ2-2, the complete variable domain is EADIYQTPRYLVIGTGKKITLECSQTMGHDKMYWYQQDPGMELHLIHYSYGVNSTEKGDLSSESTVSRIRTEHFPLTLESARPSHTSQYLCASRDYGGTQRAGELFFGEGSRLTVL.

The V call is TRBV24-1, the J call TRBJ1-5; TRBD1 agrees at 12 bases. The CDR3 has 18 residues. J gave up 2 bases and V 4 bases, and 8 bases lay outside the gene matches. Germline loops: CDR1 KGHDR, CDR2 SFDVKD. CDR3 loop: CATSDPGTGGKGNQPQHF. For the CDR3, the DNA is TGTGCCACCAGTGACCCAGGGACAGGGGGCAAGGGCAATCAGCCCCAGCATTTT.

The J gene is TRBJ2-5, the V gene TRBV2, with no clear D. V was cut by 7 bases and J by 1 base, with 10 bases left in between. CDR1 and CDR2 (germline): SNHLY, FYNNEI. CDR3 length: 13 residues. CDR3 sequence (DNA): TGTGCCAGCACTGCGGACGCCCAAGAGACCCAGTACTTC. Translation: CASTADAQETQYF.

This clonotype appeared a few times. J is TRBJ1-5 and V is TRBV19, with D perhaps matching TRBD1 (6 bases). This CDR3 is built from 15 residues. V gave up 6 bases and J gave up 6 bases, with 18 bases separating them. Germline V gene sequence: CDR1 LNHDA, CDR2 SQIVND (reference sequence). DNA for the CDR3: TGTGCCAGTAGCCCACATACAGGGAGAGGTCAGCCCCAGCATTTT. Translation gives CASSPHTGRGQPQHF.

The chain carries TRBV2 and TRBJ2-7; TRBD2 is a possible D gene (5 bases). V lost 6 bases and J lost 0, with 6 bases in between. CDR1 is SNHLY and CDR2 is FYNNEI in the germline V gene. This CDR3 is 12 amino acids long. CDR3 in DNA: TGTGCCAGCAGAGCGGTCTCCTACGAGCAGTACTTC. This gives the protein CASRAVSYEQYF.

This clonotype was found a few times. The J gene is TRBJ1-3, the V gene TRBV7-2, with TRBD1 as a possible D gene (6 bases). The CDR3 contains 14 residues. Germline CDR1 and CDR2: SGHTA and FQGNSA. Trimming left V 6 bases short and J 0 bases short, with 9 bases between. CDR3 bases: TGTGCCAGCAGTGGGGGGCTCTCTGGAAACACCATATATTTT. Translated, it gives CASSGGLSGNTIYF. Together with reference TRBV7-2 and TRBJ1-3, the CDR3 gives the full variable domain: GAGVSQSPSNKVTEKGKDVELRCDPISGHTALYWYRQSLGQGLEFLIYFQGNSAPDKSGLPSDRFSAERTGGSVSTLTIQRTQQEDSAVYLCASSGGLSGNTIYFGEGSWLTVV.

With regard to this clonotype: A read error is likely, as this CDR3 ends without the conserved phenylalanine or tryptophan. The chain uses TRBV6-1 and TRBJ1-6; the match to TRBD1 covers 10 bases. The CDR3 sequence is 14 residues long. With 6 bases clipped from V and 8 bases from J, the junction kept 4 bases outside the gene matches. Germline CDR1 reads MNHNS; CDR2 reads SASEGT. Written as DNA, the CDR3 is TGTGCCAGCAGGACCGGGACAGGGGATTCACCCCTCCACCTT. Protein sequence: CASRTGTGDSPLHL.

The chain carries TRBV10-3 and TRBJ1-3; D possibly corresponds to TRBD1 (6 bases). The CDR3 totals 15 residues. V was cut by 2 bases and J by 1 base, with 9 bases left in between. CDR1 ENHRY and CDR2 SYGVKD come from the germline V gene. As DNA, the CDR3 is TGTGCCATCAGTGAGGACAGGCATTCTGGAAACACCATATATTTT. This codes for CAISEDRHSGNTIYF.

In regard to this clonotype: This may come from a read error, since a much larger clone is one base off. The V call is TRBV10-3, the J call TRBJ1-6; 7 bases fit TRBD1. Germline V gene data show CDR1 as ENHRY and CDR2 as SYGVKD. The CDR3 runs 18 residues. The CDR3 DNA is TGTGCCAGCAGTGGGGGGGCTGTGGCAGGGGGTACAGAGTCACCCCTCCACTTT. Amino acid sequence: CASSGGAVAGGTESPLHF.

This clonotype has at least ten counts. The rearrangement links TRBV19 to TRBJ2-5; D gene ambiguous. This CDR3 has 12 residues. In germline, CDR1 is LNHDA, CDR2 SQIVND (reference sequence). Trimming pared 8 bases from V and 0 bases from J, leaving 7 bases between. CDR3 amino acids: CASGKYQETQYF. CDR3 bases: TGTGCCAGTGGAAAGTACCAAGAGACCCAGTACTTC.

The CDR3 DNA sequence: TGTGCCAGCAGTGCTAGCCCCTTTAGAGGGGGCACCGGGGAGCTGTTTTTT. Encoded protein: CASSASPFRGGTGELFF. The J gene is TRBJ2-2, the V gene TRBV25-1; D possibly corresponds to TRBD1 (6 bases). Germline-derived CDR1 and CDR2 are MGHDK and SYGVNS. V dropped 4 bases and J dropped 4 bases, with 19 bases sitting between them. The CDR3 runs 17 residues.

The chain combines TRBV13 with TRBJ2-5; D is perhaps TRBD1 or TRBD2 (5 bases each). V was clipped by 8 bases and J by 3 bases, with 19 bases between them. Looked up from germline, CDR1 is PRHDT and CDR2 is FYEKMQ (reference sequence). This CDR3 has 15 amino acids. This CDR3 reads CASSKRRDDKETQYF. Here the CDR3 DNA reads TGTGCCAGCTCCAAACGCCGGGACGACAAAGAGACCCAGTACTTC. Full variable domain (rest looked up from reference TRBV13 and TRBJ2-5): AAGVIQSPRHLIKEKRETATLKCYPIPRHDTVYWYQQGPGQDPQFLISFYEKMQSDKGSIPDRFSAQQFSDYHSELNMSSLELGDSALYFCASSKRRDDKETQYFGPGTRLLVL.

For this clonotype: Since a much larger clone is just one base distant, this may be a read error. This rearrangement joins TRBV7-7 to TRBJ2-7; D ambiguous. This CDR3 comprises 13 residues. The germline V gene has CDR1 SSHAT and CDR2 FNYEAQ (reference sequence). The CDR3 DNA reads TGTGCCAGCAGCACGCTAAACAGCTACGGGCAGTACTTC. Residues: CASSTLNSYGQYF.

V gene TRBV2 combines with J gene TRBJ1-1; D is unclear. V was cut by 5 bases and J by 1 base, with 14 bases left in between. The CDR3 has 15 amino acids. Germline V gives CDR1 SNHLY, CDR2 FYNNEI. The CDR3 DNA is TGTGCCAGCAGTCTCCTACGCGGCGGGAACACTGAAGCTTTCTTT. Translation: CASSLLRGGNTEAFF.

This chain joins TRBV28 and TRBJ2-7; D remains ambiguous. Germline-derived CDR1 and CDR2 are MDHEN and SYDVKM. The CDR3 extends over 15 amino acids. With 6 bases removed from V and 3 bases from J, the gap between germline ends came to 18 bases. CDR3 sequence: CASSSGYSGVYEQYF. The DNA of the CDR3 is TGTGCCAGCAGCTCCGGCTATTCGGGCGTCTACGAGCAGTACTTC.

This clonotype was detected only a few times. The chain joins TRBV4-3 to TRBJ2-7; a possible D gene is TRBD1 (6 bases). The CDR3 runs to 13 residues. Germline V CDR1 and CDR2: LGHNA, YSLEER. Trimming took 4 bases from V and 6 from J, leaving 13 bases between them. In DNA, the CDR3 is TGCGCCAGCAGCCCACCAGGGGTAGGCGAGCAGTACTTC. Its translation is CASSPPGVGEQYF.

The rearrangement uses TRBV19 and TRBJ1-1, with D unclear. Per the germline V gene, CDR1 is LNHDA and CDR2 is SQIVND (reference sequence). This CDR3 spans 11 amino acids. Trimming removed 5 bases at V and 5 bases at J, with 6 bases between. This chain's CDR3 is CASSAGTEAFF. CDR3 in DNA: TGTGCCAGTAGTGCCGGGACTGAAGCTTTCTTT.

The J gene is TRBJ1-5, the V gene TRBV7-8; D may be TRBD1 (5 bases). This CDR3 spans 17 amino acids. Germline V gene lookup returns CDR1 SGHVS and CDR2 FQNEAQ. Trimming took off 1 base at V and 2 bases at J, with 15 bases between the two ends. Written as DNA, the CDR3 is TGTGCCAGCAGCTTAGGCGACAGTTCCTGGGGCAATCAGCCCCAGCATTTT. It yields the protein CASSLGDSSWGNQPQHF.

This clonotype was observed a few times. The chain combines TRBV2 with TRBJ1-6, with 9 positions matching TRBD1. The germline V gene has CDR1 SNHLY and CDR2 FYNNEI. J lost 9 bases, V lost 5 bases, and 8 bases had no gene match. CDR3 size: 15 residues. The CDR3 coding sequence is TGTGCCAGCAGTTTATGGGACAGGGAGAGTTCACCCCTCCACTTT. Amino acids: CASSLWDRESSPLHF.

This clonotype was picked up many times. The genes are TRBV29-1 and TRBJ2-7; either TRBD1 or TRBD2 may fit D (7 bases each). Germline-derived CDR1 and CDR2 are SQVTM and ANQGSEA. The V end lost 0 bases, the J end lost 3 bases, and 12 bases lay between the germline ends. The CDR3 extends over 14 amino acids. The DNA of the CDR3 is TGCAGCGTTGAAGATCCCAGGGGGGGCTACGAGCAGTACTTC. This gives the protein CSVEDPRGGYEQYF.

The chain uses TRBV7-9 and TRBJ2-5; 8 nucleotides line up with TRBD2. Per the germline V gene, CDR1 is SEHNR and CDR2 is FQNEAQ (reference sequence). V shed 5 bases and J 5 bases; nucleotides not matched to a gene: 19. The CDR3 spans 18 residues. The CDR3 region is CASSLGREDTGTLETQYF. The CDR3 DNA follows: TGTGCCAGCAGCCTGGGGCGGGAGGACACCGGGACATTGGAGACCCAGTACTTC. Using reference TRBV7-9 and TRBJ2-5 for the parts outside the CDR3, the full variable domain is DTGVSQNPRHKITKRGQNVTFRCDPISEHNRLYWYRQTLGQGPEFLTYFQNEAQLEKSRLLSDRFSAERPKGSFSTLEIQRTEQGDSAMYLCASSLGREDTGTLETQYFGPGTRLLVL.